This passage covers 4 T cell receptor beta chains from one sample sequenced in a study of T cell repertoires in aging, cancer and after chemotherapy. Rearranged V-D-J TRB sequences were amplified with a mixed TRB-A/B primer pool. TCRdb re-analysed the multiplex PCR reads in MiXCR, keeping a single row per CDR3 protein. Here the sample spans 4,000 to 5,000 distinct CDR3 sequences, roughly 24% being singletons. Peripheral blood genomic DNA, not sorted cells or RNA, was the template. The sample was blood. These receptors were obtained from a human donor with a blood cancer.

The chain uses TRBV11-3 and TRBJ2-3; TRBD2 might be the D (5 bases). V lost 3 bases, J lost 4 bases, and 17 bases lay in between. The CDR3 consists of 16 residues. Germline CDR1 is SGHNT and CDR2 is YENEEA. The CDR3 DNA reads TGTGCCAGCAGCTTCAACCCTGGACTTTCGGCAGATACGCAGTATTTT. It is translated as CASSFNPGLSADTQYF.

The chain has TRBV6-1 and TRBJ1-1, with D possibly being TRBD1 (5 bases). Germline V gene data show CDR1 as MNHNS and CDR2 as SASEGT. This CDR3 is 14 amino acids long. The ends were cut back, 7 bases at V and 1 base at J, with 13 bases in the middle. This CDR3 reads CASTTGTENTEAFF. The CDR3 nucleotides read TGTGCCAGCACGACCGGGACGGAGAACACTGAAGCTTTCTTT.

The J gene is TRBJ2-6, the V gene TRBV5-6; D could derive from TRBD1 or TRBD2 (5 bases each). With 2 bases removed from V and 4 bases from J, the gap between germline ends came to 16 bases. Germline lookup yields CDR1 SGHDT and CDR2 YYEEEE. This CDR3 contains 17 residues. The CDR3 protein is CASSFPTEGSGANVLTF. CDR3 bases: TGTGCCAGCAGCTTTCCGACAGAGGGGTCGGGGGCCAACGTCCTGACTTTC.

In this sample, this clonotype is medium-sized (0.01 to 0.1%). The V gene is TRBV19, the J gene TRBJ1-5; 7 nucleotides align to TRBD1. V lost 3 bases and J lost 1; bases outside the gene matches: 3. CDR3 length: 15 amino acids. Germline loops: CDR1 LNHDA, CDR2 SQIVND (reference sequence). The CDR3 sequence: CASSIQTGSNQPQHF. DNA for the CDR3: TGTGCCAGTAGTATCCAGACAGGGAGCAATCAGCCCCAGCATTTT.